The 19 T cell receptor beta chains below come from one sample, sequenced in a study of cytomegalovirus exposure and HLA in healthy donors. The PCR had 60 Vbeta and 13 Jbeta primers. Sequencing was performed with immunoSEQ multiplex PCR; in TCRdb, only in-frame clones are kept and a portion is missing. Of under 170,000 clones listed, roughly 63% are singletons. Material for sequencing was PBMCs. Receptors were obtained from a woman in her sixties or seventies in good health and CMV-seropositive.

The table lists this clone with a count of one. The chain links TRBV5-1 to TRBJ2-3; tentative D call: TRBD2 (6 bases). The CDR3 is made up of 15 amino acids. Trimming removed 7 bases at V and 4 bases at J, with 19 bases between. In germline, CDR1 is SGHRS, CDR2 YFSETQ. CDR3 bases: TGCGCCAGCGCAGGACTGGCGGGATGGGCAGATACGCAGTATTTT. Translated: CASAGLAGWADTQYF.

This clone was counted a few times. CDR3 sequence: CAIRRTGEPYEQYF. CDR3 nucleotides: TGTGCCATCAGGAGGACAGGGGAGCCCTACGAGCAGTACTTC. The chain uses TRBV10-3 and TRBJ2-7, with 9 bases aligning to TRBD1. Germline CDR1 and CDR2: ENHRY and SYGVKD. CDR3 length: 14 amino acids. The V segment lost 6 bases and the J segment 2 bases; nucleotides outside the gene matches: 5.

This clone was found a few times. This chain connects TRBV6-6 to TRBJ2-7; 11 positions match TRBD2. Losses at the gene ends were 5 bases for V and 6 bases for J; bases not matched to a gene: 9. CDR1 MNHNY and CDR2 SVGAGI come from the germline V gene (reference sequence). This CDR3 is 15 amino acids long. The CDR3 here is CASSKASGRFLEQYF. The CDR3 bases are TGTGCCAGCAGTAAGGCTAGCGGGAGGTTCCTCGAGCAGTACTTC.

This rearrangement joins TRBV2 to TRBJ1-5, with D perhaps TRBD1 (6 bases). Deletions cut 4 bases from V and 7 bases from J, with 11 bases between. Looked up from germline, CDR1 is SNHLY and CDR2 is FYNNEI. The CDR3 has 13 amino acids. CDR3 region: CASSGQTGQPQHF. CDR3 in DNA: TGTGCCAGCAGTGGGCAAACAGGGCAGCCCCAGCATTTT. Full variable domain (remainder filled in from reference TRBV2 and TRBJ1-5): EPEVTQTPSHQVTQMGQEVILRCVPISNHLYFYWYRQILGQKVEFLVSFYNNEISEKSEIFDDQFSVERPDGSNFTLKIRSTKLEDSAMYFCASSGQTGQPQHFGDGTRLSIL.

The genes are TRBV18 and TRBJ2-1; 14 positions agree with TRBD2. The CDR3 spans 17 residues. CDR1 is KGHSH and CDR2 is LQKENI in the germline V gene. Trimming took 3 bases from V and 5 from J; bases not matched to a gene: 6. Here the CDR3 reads CASSPPGLAGVHNEQFF. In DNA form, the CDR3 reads TGTGCCAGCTCACCCCCGGGACTAGCGGGAGTTCACAATGAGCAGTTCTTC.

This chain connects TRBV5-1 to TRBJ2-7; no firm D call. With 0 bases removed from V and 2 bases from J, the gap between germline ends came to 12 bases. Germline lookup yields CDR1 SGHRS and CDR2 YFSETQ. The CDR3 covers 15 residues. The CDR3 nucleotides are TGCGCCAGCAGCTTGGGCTATACGAGCACCTACGAGCAGTACTTC. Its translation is CASSLGYTSTYEQYF.

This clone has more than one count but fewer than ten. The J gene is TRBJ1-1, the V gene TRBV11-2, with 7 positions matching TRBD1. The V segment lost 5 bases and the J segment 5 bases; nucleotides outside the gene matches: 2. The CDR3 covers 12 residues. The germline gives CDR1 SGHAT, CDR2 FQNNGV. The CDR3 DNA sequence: TGTGCCAGCAGCCCAGGGGGGACTGAAGCTTTCTTT. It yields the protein CASSPGGTEAFF. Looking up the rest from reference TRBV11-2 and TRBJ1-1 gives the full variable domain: EAGVAQSPRYKIIEKRQSVAFWCNPISGHATLYWYQQILGQGPKLLIQFQNNGVVDDSQLPKDRFSAERLKGVDSTLKIQPAKLEDSAVYLCASSPGGTEAFFGQGTRLTVV.

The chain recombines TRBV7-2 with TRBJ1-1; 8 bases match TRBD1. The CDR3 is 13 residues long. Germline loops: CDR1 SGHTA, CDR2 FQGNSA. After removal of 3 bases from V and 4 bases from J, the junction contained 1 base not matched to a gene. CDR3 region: CASSFDRGTEAFF. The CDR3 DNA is TGTGCCAGCAGCTTCGACAGGGGCACTGAAGCTTTCTTT.

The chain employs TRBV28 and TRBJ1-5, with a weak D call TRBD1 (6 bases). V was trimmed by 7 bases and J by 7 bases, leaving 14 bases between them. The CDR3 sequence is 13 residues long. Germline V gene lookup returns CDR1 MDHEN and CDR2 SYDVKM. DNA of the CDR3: TGTGCCAGCACGACAGGAAGAGGACAGCCCCAGCATTTT. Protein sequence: CASTTGRGQPQHF.

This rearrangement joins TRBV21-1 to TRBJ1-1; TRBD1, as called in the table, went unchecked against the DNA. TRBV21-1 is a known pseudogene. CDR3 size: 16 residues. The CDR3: CASSKKAGQGRSEAFF. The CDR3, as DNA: TGTGCCAGCAGCAAAAAAGCTGGACAGGGAAGGAGTGAAGCTTTCTTT.

CDR3 nucleotide sequence: TGTGCCAGCAGCCACCTAGGCTACGATTACAATGAGCAGTTCTTC. Translated: CASSHLGYDYNEQFF. This chain connects TRBV4-2 to TRBJ2-1, with no clear D. Trimming took 3 bases from V and 4 from J, leaving 13 bases between them. From germline, CDR1 is LGHNA and CDR2 YNFKEQ. CDR3 length equals 15 residues.

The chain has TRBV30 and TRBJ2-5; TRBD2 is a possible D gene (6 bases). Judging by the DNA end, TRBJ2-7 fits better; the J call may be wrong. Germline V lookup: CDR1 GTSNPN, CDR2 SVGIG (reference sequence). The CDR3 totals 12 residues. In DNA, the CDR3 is TGTGCCTCCGGGCGGGACCCCTACGAGCAGTACTTC. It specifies CASGRDPYEQYF.

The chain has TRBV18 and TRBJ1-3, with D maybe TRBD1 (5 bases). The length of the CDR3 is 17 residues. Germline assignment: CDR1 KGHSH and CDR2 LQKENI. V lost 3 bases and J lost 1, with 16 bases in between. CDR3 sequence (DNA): TGTGCCAGCTCACCGTTTAAAATAGGGGCTTCTGGAAACACCATATATTTT. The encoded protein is CASSPFKIGASGNTIYF.

The DNA for the CDR3 is TGCGCCAGCAGCCAGATTTCAGCGGAACCGGGAAACACCATATATTTT. Encoded protein: CASSQISAEPGNTIYF. V usage is TRBV4-1 and J usage is TRBJ1-3, with unresolved D. The CDR3 loop spans 16 amino acids. Germline loops: CDR1 MGHRA, CDR2 YSYEKL. V was pared by 3 bases and J by 4 bases, with 16 bases between.

For the CDR3, the DNA is TGTGCCAGCAGTCTCTGGACTAGCGGAGCAGATACGCAGTATTTT. The encoded protein is CASSLWTSGADTQYF. J is TRBJ2-3 and V is TRBV28; 10 bases align to TRBD2. V shed 5 bases, J shed 4 bases, and the junction held 6 bases outside the gene matches. The germline V gene has CDR1 MDHEN and CDR2 SYDVKM. CDR3 length equals 15 residues.

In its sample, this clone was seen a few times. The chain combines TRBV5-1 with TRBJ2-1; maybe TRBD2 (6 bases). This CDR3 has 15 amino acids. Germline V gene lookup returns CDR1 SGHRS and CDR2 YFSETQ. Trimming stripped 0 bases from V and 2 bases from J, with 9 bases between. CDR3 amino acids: CASSLEAGTYNEQFF. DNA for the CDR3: TGCGCCAGCAGCTTGGAGGCGGGAACCTACAATGAGCAGTTCTTC.

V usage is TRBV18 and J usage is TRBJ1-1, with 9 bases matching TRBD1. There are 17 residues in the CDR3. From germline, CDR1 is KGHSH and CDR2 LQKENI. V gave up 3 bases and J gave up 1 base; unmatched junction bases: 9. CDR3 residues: CASSPFSPQGANTEAFF. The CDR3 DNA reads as TGTGCCAGCTCACCCTTCTCTCCACAGGGGGCGAACACTGAAGCTTTCTTT.

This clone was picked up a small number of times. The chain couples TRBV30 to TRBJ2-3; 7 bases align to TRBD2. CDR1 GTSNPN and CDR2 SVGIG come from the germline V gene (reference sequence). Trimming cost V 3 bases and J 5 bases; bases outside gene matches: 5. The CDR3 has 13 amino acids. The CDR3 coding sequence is TGTGCCTGGAGCGCTGGGGGGGGAGATACGCAGTATTTT. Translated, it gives CAWSAGGGDTQYF.

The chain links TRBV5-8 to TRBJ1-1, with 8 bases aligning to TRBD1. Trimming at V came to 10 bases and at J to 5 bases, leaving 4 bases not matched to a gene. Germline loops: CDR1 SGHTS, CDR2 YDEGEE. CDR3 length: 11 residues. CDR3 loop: CAPQGATEAFF. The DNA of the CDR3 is TGTGCCCCGCAGGGGGCGACTGAAGCTTTCTTT.